The 29 T cell receptor beta chains presented below share a single source sample, sequenced in a study of immune cell composition in non-small cell lung cancer. Using immunoSEQ multiplex PCR, the repertoire was profiled, and TCRdb retains in-frame clones only, with some absent. The sample yields 4,500 to 6,000 clones, 70% to 90% seen once. Normal lung was sampled as far from the tumour as possible, at least 3 cm. Sequenced: non-adjacent lung tissue. The receptors originated from a human donor with non-small cell lung cancer. Some clones in this sample may be carry-over from other donors' samples.

The CDR3 sequence: CASSLAVRLAGGNYEQYF. For the CDR3, the DNA is TGTGCCAGCAGCTTAGCGGTGAGACTAGCGGGGGGGAACTACGAGCAGTACTTC. V and J are TRBV7-9 and TRBJ2-7, with 14 bases fitting TRBD2. The germline CDR1 and CDR2 sequences are SEHNR and FQNEAQ (reference sequence). V was clipped by 0 bases and J by 3 bases; unmatched bases: 7. The CDR3 has 18 residues.

This chain connects TRBV27 to TRBJ1-6; 7 bases line up with TRBD1. This CDR3 region has 15 residues. Germline-derived CDR1 and CDR2 are MNHEY and SMNVEV (reference sequence). The ends lost 8 bases at V and 5 bases at J; junction bases unmatched: 9. The CDR3 loop reads CASPSGTDDNSPLHF. DNA of the CDR3: TGTGCCAGCCCTTCCGGGACAGATGATAATTCACCCCTCCACTTT.

This chain joins TRBV7-2 and TRBJ1-2; no clear D gene. CDR1 is SGHTA and CDR2 is FQGNSA in the germline V gene. V lost 3 bases to trimming and J lost 6 bases, with 17 bases between them. The CDR3 runs 15 residues. Here the CDR3 reads CASSFTQGGWNGYTF. CDR3 DNA: TGTGCCAGCAGCTTCACTCAAGGAGGGTGGAATGGCTACACCTTC.

This sequence joins TRBV6-6 and TRBJ2-5; 9 bases fit TRBD2. With V trimmed by 2 bases and J by 4 bases, 5 bases remained unmatched. Germline loops: CDR1 MNHNY, CDR2 SVGAGI (reference sequence). CDR3 length: 15 amino acids. CDR3 in amino acids: CASSYTAGGGETQYF. The CDR3 region has the DNA TGTGCCAGCAGTTACACTGCGGGAGGGGGAGAGACCCAGTACTTC.

CDR3 residues: CASSQAVYGHPSGNTIYF. DNA for the CDR3: TGCGCCAGCAGCCAAGCGGTTTACGGACACCCCTCTGGAAACACCATATATTTT. The chain employs TRBV4-3 and TRBJ1-3, with D possibly matching TRBD1 (5 bases). Germline V CDR1 and CDR2: LGHNA, YSLEER. Between the trimmed V and J ends, which lost 1 base and 0 bases, there was a span of 16 bases. The CDR3 sequence is 18 residues long.

The chain uses TRBV28 and TRBJ1-2, with TRBD1 matching 8 bases. The V and J ends lost 6 bases and 3 bases, in that order; junction bases with no gene match: 3. The CDR3 totals 13 residues. Germline V gene sequence: CDR1 MDHEN, CDR2 SYDVKM. The CDR3 DNA is TGTGCCAGCAGCCCGGACAGGGACTATGGCTACACCTTC. Its protein is CASSPDRDYGYTF.

This chain connects TRBV29-1 to TRBJ2-5; D perhaps matches TRBD1 (6 bases). This CDR3 has 11 amino acids. V was trimmed by 4 bases and J by 4 bases, leaving 7 bases between them. Germline CDR1 reads SQVTM; CDR2 reads ANQGSEA. The CDR3 is CSVARGETQYF. CDR3 DNA sequence: TGCAGCGTTGCCAGGGGAGAGACCCAGTACTTC.

V is TRBV12-5 and J is TRBJ2-1; possible D gene TRBD2, 5 bases. The CDR3 covers 15 residues. CDR1 and CDR2 from the germline V gene are LGHNT and FRNRAP. V was pared by 1 base and J by 7 bases, with 14 bases between. CDR3 in DNA: TGTGCTAGTGGTTTGGGTGGGAGTTATAGGAATGAGCAGTTCTTC. As protein: CASGLGGSYRNEQFF.

This clone was counted a few times. The V call is TRBV27, the J call TRBJ2-3, with D possibly TRBD2 on 6 matching bases. The CDR3 covers 17 residues. Trimming took 2 bases from V and 2 from J, leaving 17 bases between them. In germline, CDR1 is MNHEY, CDR2 SMNVEV (reference sequence). The CDR3: CASSLNQRGSPTDTQYF. CDR3 coding DNA: TGTGCCAGCAGTTTAAACCAACGGGGGAGTCCCACAGATACGCAGTATTTT.

The rearrangement links TRBV19 to TRBJ2-3; 9 bases map to TRBD1. The V and J ends lost 3 bases and 7 bases, in that order; junction bases with no gene match: 17. Germline V gene sequence: CDR1 LNHDA, CDR2 SQIVND (reference sequence). The CDR3 contains 18 residues. CDR3 DNA: TGTGCCAGTAGTATTCGGCGTCTGCGGGACAGGGAATGGAATACGCAGTATTTT. This translates into CASSIRRLRDREWNTQYF.

The rearrangement joins TRBV12-2 to TRBJ2-4; TRBD2, the table's D call, lacks a check against the DNA. TRBV12-2 is labeled a pseudogene. The CDR3 contains 15 residues. The CDR3 sequence: CASRLNSRGLASQYF. The CDR3 coding sequence is TGTGCAAGTCGCTTAAATAGTCGGGGACTAGCGAGTCAGTACTTC.

V gene TRBV9 combines with J gene TRBJ2-7; tentatively, D is TRBD2 (5 bases). V was clipped by 1 base and J by 5 bases, with 7 bases between them. Germline CDR1 SGDLS, CDR2 YYNGEE. This CDR3 spans 12 amino acids. CDR3 loop: CASSVRGDEQYF. The CDR3 nucleotides are TGTGCCAGCAGCGTACGGGGAGACGAGCAGTACTTC.

The chain uses TRBV30 and TRBJ1-3; 11 bases line up with TRBD1. Germline CDR1 and CDR2: GTSNPN and SVGIG (reference sequence). After removal of 2 bases from V and 4 bases from J, the junction contained 7 bases not matched to a gene. This CDR3 comprises 16 residues. The DNA of the CDR3 is TGTGCCTGGAGTCAAAGGGGACAGGGGGTCGGAAACACCATATATTTT. Protein sequence: CAWSQRGQGVGNTIYF.

This chain joins TRBV5-4 and TRBJ2-6; no clear D gene. The V gene lost 4 bases and the J gene lost 0 bases, with 14 bases spanning the gap. Germline V gives CDR1 SGHNT, CDR2 YYREEE (reference sequence). The CDR3 runs 17 residues. The CDR3: CASSISYDNSGANVLTF. CDR3 sequence (DNA): TGTGCCAGCAGCATATCTTATGACAACTCTGGGGCCAACGTCCTGACTTTC.

The chain uses TRBV9 and TRBJ2-7; 9 positions match TRBD2. The V gene's germline CDR1 is SGDLS and CDR2 YYNGEE. The length of the CDR3 is 15 residues. J gave up 7 bases and V 0 bases, and 8 bases lay outside the gene matches. CDR3 DNA sequence: TGTGCCAGCAGCGTAGAGGCGCGGGGGGGGCGGGAGCAGTACTTC. It yields the protein CASSVEARGGREQYF.

The V call is TRBV7-2, the J call TRBJ2-4, with 12 nucleotides matching TRBD1. The CDR3 length is 14 residues. From germline, CDR1 is SGHTA and CDR2 FQGNSA. The junction had 2 bases not matched to a gene; V was cut back by 3 bases and J by 8 bases. This CDR3 is CASSLGQGAYIQYF. The CDR3 region has the DNA TGTGCCAGCAGCTTGGGACAGGGGGCTTACATTCAGTACTTC.

This clone came up a few times. The rearrangement joins TRBV5-4 to TRBJ2-7, with D possibly matching TRBD1 (6 bases). The V and J ends lost 3 bases and 6 bases respectively, with 25 bases between them. CDR3 size: 17 residues. Germline CDR1 and CDR2: SGHNT and YYREEE (reference sequence). CDR3 in amino acids: CASSWGVGDTNTVEQYF. In DNA, the CDR3 is TGTGCCAGCAGCTGGGGAGTAGGGGACACAAATACCGTCGAGCAGTACTTC.

V gene TRBV18 combines with J gene TRBJ2-7; D is perhaps TRBD2 (6 bases). The ends were cut back, 4 bases at V and 3 bases at J, with 13 bases in the middle. Germline V gene sequence: CDR1 KGHSH, CDR2 LQKENI. The CDR3 loop spans 14 amino acids. Here the CDR3 reads CASSRDWEDYEQYF. Written as DNA, the CDR3 is TGTGCCAGCTCACGGGACTGGGAAGACTACGAGCAGTACTTC.

This clone came up once. The chain recombines TRBV6-6 with TRBJ1-6, with D perhaps matching TRBD1 (6 bases). CDR1 and CDR2 (germline): MNHNY, SVGAGI (reference sequence). This CDR3 is built from 16 residues. Trimming cost V 5 bases and J 4 bases, with 15 bases left between them. The CDR3 reads CASSAPGTTYNSPLHF. CDR3 nucleotide sequence: TGTGCCAGCAGTGCCCCCGGGACAACTTATAATTCACCCCTCCACTTT.

The chain is built from TRBV6-5 and TRBJ2-3, with 7 positions matching TRBD1. From germline, CDR1 is MNHEY and CDR2 SVGAGI. Trimming cost V 3 bases and J 6 bases; bases outside gene matches: 9. The CDR3 consists of 15 residues. The CDR3 DNA reads as TGTGCCAGCAGTTATATGGGGGCCAGGGGGGATACGCAGTATTTT. Its translation is CASSYMGARGDTQYF.

The chain is built from TRBV4-1 and TRBJ1-3, with 10 bases fitting TRBD1. J was trimmed by 8 bases and V by 1 base; bases with no gene match: 5. CDR1 and CDR2 (germline): MGHRA, YSYEKL. The CDR3 length is 15 residues. The CDR3 DNA reads TGCGCCAGCAGCCAAGCGGGACAGGGGAGATACACCATATATTTT. Amino acids: CASSQAGQGRYTIYF.

The J gene is TRBJ2-7, the V gene TRBV29-1; 7 bases match TRBD1. In germline, CDR1 is SQVTM, CDR2 ANQGSEA. CDR3 size: 12 residues. Germline trimming cut 5 bases from V and 3 bases from J; bases unmatched to any gene: 4. DNA for the CDR3: TGCAGCGTTACGGGACAGAGCTACGAGCAGTACTTC. Its protein is CSVTGQSYEQYF.

Only one count was recorded for this clone. The chain joins TRBV5-6 to TRBJ2-2, with a tentative D call TRBD2 (5 bases). Trimming stripped 0 bases from V and 7 bases from J, with 16 bases between. Germline CDR1 and CDR2: SGHDT and YYEEEE. CDR3 length: 16 residues. In DNA form, the CDR3 reads TGTGCCAGCAGCTTGGCCGTGGGAGTCGCGGGCGGGGAGCTGTTTTTT. Its protein is CASSLAVGVAGGELFF.

The V and J genes are TRBV5-1 and TRBJ2-7, with TRBD2 matching 12 bases. Unmatched junction bases numbered 0, after V lost 0 bases and J lost 2 bases. In germline, CDR1 is SGHRS, CDR2 YFSETQ. There are 15 residues in the CDR3. The CDR3 sequence: CASSLGTSGAYEQYF. DNA for the CDR3: TGCGCCAGCAGCTTGGGGACTAGCGGGGCCTACGAGCAGTACTTC.

This chain links TRBV7-9 with TRBJ2-1, with 7 bases fitting TRBD2. The CDR3 covers 16 residues. Germline V gene sequence: CDR1 SEHNR, CDR2 FQNEAQ (reference sequence). Unmatched junction bases numbered 7, after V lost 0 bases and J lost 5 bases. The CDR3 loop reads CASSLAGGGPDNEQFF. DNA for the CDR3: TGTGCCAGCAGCTTAGCGGGGGGAGGGCCCGACAATGAGCAGTTCTTC. The entire variable domain, with the rest obtained from reference TRBV7-9 and TRBJ2-1, is as follows: DTGVSQNPRHKITKRGQNVTFRCDPISEHNRLYWYRQTLGQGPEFLTYFQNEAQLEKSRLLSDRFSAERPKGSFSTLEIQRTEQGDSAMYLCASSLAGGGPDNEQFFGPGTRLTVL.

This clone was seen more than once but under ten times. The V gene is TRBV19, the J gene TRBJ1-1; 9 bases agree with TRBD1. The junction had 7 bases not matched to a gene; V was cut back by 7 bases and J by 4 bases. This CDR3 comprises 14 residues. The germline gives CDR1 LNHDA, CDR2 SQIVND (reference sequence). The CDR3 sequence: CASNPGQGATEAFF. The CDR3, as DNA: TGTGCCAGTAACCCGGGACAGGGAGCCACTGAAGCTTTCTTT.

The V and J genes are TRBV5-6 and TRBJ2-7, with D unclear. V was trimmed by 7 bases and J by 2 bases, leaving 10 bases between them. Germline V gene sequence: CDR1 SGHDT, CDR2 YYEEEE. The CDR3 has 12 residues. The CDR3 here is CASFRIPYEQYF. The DNA for the CDR3 is TGTGCCAGCTTCAGAATACCCTACGAGCAGTACTTC.

Here the CDR3 reads CASRQGVAYEQYF. The CDR3 DNA is TGTGCCAGCAGACAGGGGGTGGCCTACGAGCAGTACTTC. The chain carries TRBV6-6 and TRBJ2-7; 8 bases are a match to TRBD1. V shed 6 bases, J shed 2 bases, and the junction held 3 bases outside the gene matches. Germline assignment: CDR1 MNHNY and CDR2 SVGAGI (reference sequence). The CDR3 consists of 13 residues.

The chain uses TRBV5-1 and TRBJ1-4, with TRBD1 matching over 9 bases. Germline CDR1 reads SGHRS; CDR2 reads YFSETQ. The CDR3 covers 14 residues. V shed 1 base, J shed 7 bases, and the junction held 2 bases outside the gene matches. Here the CDR3 DNA reads TGCGCCAGCAGCTTGACGGACAGGGGTGAAAAACTGTTTTTT. Its protein product is CASSLTDRGEKLFF. The full variable domain, completed using reference TRBV5-1 and TRBJ1-4, is KAGVTQTPRYLIKTRGQQVTLSCSPISGHRSVSWYQQTPGQGLQFLFEYFSETQRNKGNFPGRFSGRQFSNSRSEMNVSTLELGDSALYLCASSLTDRGEKLFFGSGTQLSVL.